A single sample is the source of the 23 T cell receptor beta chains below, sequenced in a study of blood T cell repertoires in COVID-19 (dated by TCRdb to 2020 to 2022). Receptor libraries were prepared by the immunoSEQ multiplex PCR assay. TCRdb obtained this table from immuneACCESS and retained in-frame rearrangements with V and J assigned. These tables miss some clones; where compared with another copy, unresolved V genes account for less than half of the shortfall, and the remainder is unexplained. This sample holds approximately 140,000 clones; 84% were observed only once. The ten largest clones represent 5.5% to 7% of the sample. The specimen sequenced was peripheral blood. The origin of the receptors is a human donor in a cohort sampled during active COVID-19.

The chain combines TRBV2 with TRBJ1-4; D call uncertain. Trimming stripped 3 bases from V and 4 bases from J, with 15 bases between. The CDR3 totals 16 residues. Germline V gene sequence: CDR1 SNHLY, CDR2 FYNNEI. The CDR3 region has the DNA TGTGCCAGCAGTGAGATGATGTGGAGGATTAATGAAAAACTGTTTTTT. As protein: CASSEMMWRINEKLFF. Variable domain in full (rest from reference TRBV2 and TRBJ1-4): EPEVTQTPSHQVTQMGQEVILRCVPISNHLYFYWYRQILGQKVEFLVSFYNNEISEKSEIFDDQFSVERPDGSNFTLKIRSTKLEDSAMYFCASSEMMWRINEKLFFGSGTQLSVL.

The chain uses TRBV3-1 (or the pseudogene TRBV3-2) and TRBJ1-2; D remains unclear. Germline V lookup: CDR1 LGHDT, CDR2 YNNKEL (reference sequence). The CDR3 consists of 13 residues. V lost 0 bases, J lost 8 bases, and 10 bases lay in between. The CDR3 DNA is TGTGCCAGCAGCCAAGATAGGATGGGCGGCTACACCTTC. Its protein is CASSQDRMGGYTF.

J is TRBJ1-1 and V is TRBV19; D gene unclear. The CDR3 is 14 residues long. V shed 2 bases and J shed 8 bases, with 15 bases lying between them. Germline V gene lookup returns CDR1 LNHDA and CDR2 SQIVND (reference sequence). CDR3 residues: CASSIIGRSGEAFF. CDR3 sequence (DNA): TGTGCCAGTAGTATAATTGGCAGGTCCGGAGAAGCTTTCTTT.

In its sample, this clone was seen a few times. The CDR3 here is CASSLSLSREKLFF. The CDR3, as DNA: TGTGCCAGCAGTTTATCCCTGAGTCGGGAAAAACTGTTTTTT. The chain carries TRBV27 and TRBJ1-4; D is undetermined. This CDR3 contains 14 residues. Germline CDR1 is MNHEY and CDR2 is SMNVEV (reference sequence). With 0 bases removed from V and 8 bases from J, the gap between germline ends came to 10 bases.

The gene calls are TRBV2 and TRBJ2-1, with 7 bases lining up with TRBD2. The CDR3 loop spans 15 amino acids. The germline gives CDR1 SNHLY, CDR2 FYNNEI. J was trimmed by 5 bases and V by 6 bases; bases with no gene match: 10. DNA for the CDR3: TGTGCCAGCAGCGCCACTAGAGCGGGGCACAATGAGCAGTTCTTC. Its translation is CASSATRAGHNEQFF. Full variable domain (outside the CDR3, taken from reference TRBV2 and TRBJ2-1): EPEVTQTPSHQVTQMGQEVILRCVPISNHLYFYWYRQILGQKVEFLVSFYNNEISEKSEIFDDQFSVERPDGSNFTLKIRSTKLEDSAMYFCASSATRAGHNEQFFGPGTRLTVL.

The CDR3 DNA reads as TGTGCCAGCAGGACCTCAGGGAATTCACCCCTCCACTTT. It encodes CASRTSGNSPLHF. The gene calls are TRBV12-3 or TRBV12-4 and TRBJ1-6; tentatively, D is TRBD1 (5 bases). The CDR3 is 13 residues long. Trimming pared 6 bases from V and 7 bases from J, leaving 10 bases between.

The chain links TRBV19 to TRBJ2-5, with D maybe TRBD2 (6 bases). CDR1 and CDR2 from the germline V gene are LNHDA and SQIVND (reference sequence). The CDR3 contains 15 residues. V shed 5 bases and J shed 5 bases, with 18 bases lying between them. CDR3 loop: CASSPPPGTWETQYF. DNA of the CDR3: TGTGCCAGTAGTCCTCCCCCCGGGACTTGGGAGACCCAGTACTTC.

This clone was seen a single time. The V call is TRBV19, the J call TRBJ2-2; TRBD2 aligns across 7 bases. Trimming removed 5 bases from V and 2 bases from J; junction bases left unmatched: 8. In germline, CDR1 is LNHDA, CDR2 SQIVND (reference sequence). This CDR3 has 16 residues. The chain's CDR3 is CASSPFPGGNTGELFF. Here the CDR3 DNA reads TGTGCCAGTAGTCCCTTTCCGGGGGGAAACACCGGGGAGCTGTTTTTT.

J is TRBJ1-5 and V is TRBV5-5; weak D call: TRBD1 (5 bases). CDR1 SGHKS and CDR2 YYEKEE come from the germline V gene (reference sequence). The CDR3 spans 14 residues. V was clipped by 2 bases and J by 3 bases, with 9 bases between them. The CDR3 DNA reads TGTGCCAGCAGCTTACAGGCCAACAATCAGCCCCAGCATTTT. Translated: CASSLQANNQPQHF.

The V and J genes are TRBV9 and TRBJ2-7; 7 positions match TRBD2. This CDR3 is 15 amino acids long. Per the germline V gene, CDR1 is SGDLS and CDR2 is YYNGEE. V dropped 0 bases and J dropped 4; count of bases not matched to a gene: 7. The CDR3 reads CASSVGLAGEYEQYF. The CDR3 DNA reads TGTGCCAGCAGCGTAGGCCTGGCGGGGGAGTACGAGCAGTACTTC.

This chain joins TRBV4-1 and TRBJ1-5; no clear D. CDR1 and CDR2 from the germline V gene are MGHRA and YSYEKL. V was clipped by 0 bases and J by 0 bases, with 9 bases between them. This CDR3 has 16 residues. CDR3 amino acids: CASSQDRINSNQPQHF. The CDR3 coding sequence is TGCGCCAGCAGCCAAGACAGGATTAATAGCAATCAGCCCCAGCATTTT.

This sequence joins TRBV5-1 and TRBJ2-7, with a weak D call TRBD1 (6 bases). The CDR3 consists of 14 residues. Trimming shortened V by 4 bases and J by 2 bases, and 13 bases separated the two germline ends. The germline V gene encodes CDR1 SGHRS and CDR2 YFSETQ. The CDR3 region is CASSLQQGPYEQYF. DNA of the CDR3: TGCGCCAGCAGCCTACAACAGGGCCCCTACGAGCAGTACTTC. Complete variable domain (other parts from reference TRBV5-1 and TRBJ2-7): KAGVTQTPRYLIKTRGQQVTLSCSPISGHRSVSWYQQTPGQGLQFLFEYFSETQRNKGNFPGRFSGRQFSNSRSEMNVSTLELGDSALYLCASSLQQGPYEQYFGPGTRLTVT.

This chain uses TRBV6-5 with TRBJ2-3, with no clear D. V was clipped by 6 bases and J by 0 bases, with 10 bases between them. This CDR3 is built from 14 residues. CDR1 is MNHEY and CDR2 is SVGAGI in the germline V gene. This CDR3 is CASSSDYSTDTQYF. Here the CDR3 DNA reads TGTGCCAGCAGCAGCGATTACAGCACAGATACGCAGTATTTT.

The DNA of the CDR3 is TGTGCCACCAGCAGAGATACGATGGGGGGGTCAGATACGCAGTATTTT. Encoded protein: CATSRDTMGGSDTQYF. The gene calls are TRBV15 and TRBJ2-3; 7 nucleotides line up with TRBD2. With 0 bases clipped from V and 4 bases from J, the junction kept 7 bases outside the gene matches. The CDR3 covers 16 residues. Germline V CDR1 and CDR2: LNHNV, YYDKDF (reference sequence).

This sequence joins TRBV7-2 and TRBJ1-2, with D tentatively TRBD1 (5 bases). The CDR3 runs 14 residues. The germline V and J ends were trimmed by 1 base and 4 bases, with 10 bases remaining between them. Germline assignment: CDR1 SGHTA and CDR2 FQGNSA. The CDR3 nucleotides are TGTGCCAGCAGCTTAGACCAGGGCTCCTATGGCTACACCTTC. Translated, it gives CASSLDQGSYGYTF.

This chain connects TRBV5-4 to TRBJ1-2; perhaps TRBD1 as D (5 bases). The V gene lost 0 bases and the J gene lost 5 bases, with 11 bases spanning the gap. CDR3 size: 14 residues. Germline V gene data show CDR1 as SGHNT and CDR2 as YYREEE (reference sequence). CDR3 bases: TGTGCCAGCAGCTTGGGGGGCAGGGTTTATGGCTACACCTTC. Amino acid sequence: CASSLGGRVYGYTF.

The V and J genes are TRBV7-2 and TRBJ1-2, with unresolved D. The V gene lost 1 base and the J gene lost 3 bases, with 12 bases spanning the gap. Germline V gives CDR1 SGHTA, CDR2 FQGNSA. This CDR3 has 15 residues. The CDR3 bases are TGTGCCAGCAGCTTAGAAGGTAATCGGGACTATGGCTACACCTTC. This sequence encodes CASSLEGNRDYGYTF.

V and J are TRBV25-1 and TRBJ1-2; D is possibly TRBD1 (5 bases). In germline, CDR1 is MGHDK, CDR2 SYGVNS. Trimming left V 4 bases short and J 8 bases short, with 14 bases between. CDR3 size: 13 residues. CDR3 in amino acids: CASSGLAGGGYTF. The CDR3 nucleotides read TGTGCCAGCAGTGGCCTTGCTGGGGGGGGCTACACCTTC.

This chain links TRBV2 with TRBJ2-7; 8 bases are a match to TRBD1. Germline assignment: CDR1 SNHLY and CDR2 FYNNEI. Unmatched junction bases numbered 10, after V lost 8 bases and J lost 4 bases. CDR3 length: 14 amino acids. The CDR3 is CASSEAGGGYEQYF. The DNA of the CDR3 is TGTGCCAGCTCCGAGGCAGGGGGCGGGTACGAGCAGTACTTC.

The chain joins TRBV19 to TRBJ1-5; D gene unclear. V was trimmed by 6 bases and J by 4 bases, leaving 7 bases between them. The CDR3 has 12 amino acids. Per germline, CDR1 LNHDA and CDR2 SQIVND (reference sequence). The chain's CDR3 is CASSLLNQPQHF. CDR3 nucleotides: TGTGCCAGTAGCCTTTTAAATCAGCCCCAGCATTTT. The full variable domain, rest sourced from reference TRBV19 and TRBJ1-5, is DGGITQSPKYLFRKEGQNVTLSCEQNLNHDAMYWYRQDPGQGLRLIYYSQIVNDFQKGDIAEGYSVSREKKESFPLTVTSAQKNPTAFYLCASSLLNQPQHFGDGTRLSIL.

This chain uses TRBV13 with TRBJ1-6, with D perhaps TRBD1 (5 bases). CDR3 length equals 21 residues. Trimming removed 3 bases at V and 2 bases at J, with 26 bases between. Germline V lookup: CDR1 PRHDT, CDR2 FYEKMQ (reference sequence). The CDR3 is CASSFGPRGSSRGTYNSPLHF. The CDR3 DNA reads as TGTGCCAGCAGCTTCGGCCCCCGGGGGAGCAGTCGTGGAACCTATAATTCACCCCTCCACTTT.

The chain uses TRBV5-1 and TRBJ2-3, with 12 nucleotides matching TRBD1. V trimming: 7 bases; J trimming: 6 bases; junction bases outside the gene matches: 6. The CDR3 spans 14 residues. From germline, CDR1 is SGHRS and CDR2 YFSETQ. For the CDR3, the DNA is TGCGCCAGCTTCCGGGACAGGGGGCAGGATACGCAGTATTTT. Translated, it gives CASFRDRGQDTQYF.

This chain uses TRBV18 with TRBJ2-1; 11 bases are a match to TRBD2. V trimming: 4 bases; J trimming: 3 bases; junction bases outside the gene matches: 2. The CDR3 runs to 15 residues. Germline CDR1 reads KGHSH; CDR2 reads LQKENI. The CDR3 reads CASSQTSGVYNEQFF. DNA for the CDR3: TGTGCCAGCTCACAGACTAGCGGGGTCTACAATGAGCAGTTCTTC.